This TCR beta chain was sequenced during a study of T cell responses to AZD1222 COVID-19 vaccine (dated by TCRdb to about 2021). Some background on the complete study: TCR sequencing was performed for about 250 trial participants, of whom 200 to 220 were given two doses of AZD1222 and 26 were given two doses of MenACWY control vaccine. Trial participants were enrolled into age subgroups of 18-55, 56-69 and 70-plus years, which contained about 150, 27 and 61 TCR-sequenced participants, respectively.

The CDR3 regions of human TCRbeta chains were analyzed by immunosequencing. The study's own analysis went as follows. TCRs in the repertoires were compared against a reference library of SARS-CoV-2-specific TCRs that had been generated with the MIRA antigen-specificity platform. Breadth was defined as the fraction of unique TCRs that were SARS-CoV-2-associated. Depth was defined as the fraction of total T cells that were SARS-CoV-2-associated. Using the MIRA data, every spike-specific TCR was mapped to the spike region that the TCR reacted to and assigned to either a CD4 or a CD8 class. Log10-transformed breadth and depth values were compared by one-way ANOVA with Sidak's multiple comparisons tests. What TCRdb holds here is the immuneACCESS table cut down to in-frame rearrangements. Part of the clones is not present; checked against another copy, under half of the missing clones reflect an unresolved V gene, and the others are unexplained. V and J calls and clone size come straight from that table; D and trimming were deduced from the DNA. The sample table lists around 200,000 clones, 94% of them with a count of one. The top ten clonotypes cover under 2% of the sample.

The paper as a whole reports these results and caveats: Vaccine-associated CD4 TCRs spanned the whole spike protein, with dominant responses in regions 160-218 and 743-854. The 56-69-year group was small, and its depth increase did not reach significance, likely because of low power. After two AZD1222 doses, both the breadth and the depth of spike-specific TCRs were significantly higher than at day 0 and than in MenACWY recipients. Because no day 14 peak-response samples were available, the repertoires could be characterized only after the peak T cell response. Conclusions about previously exposed vaccinees were limited because only a handful of AZD1222 recipients were SARS-CoV-2 seropositive at baseline. Reportedly, close to half of the unique spike-specific TCRs recognized epitopes lying outside the regions that are mutated in the B.1.351 and B.1.1.7 variants. Participants were mostly white British and included more females than males, and it was suggested by the authors that clonal diversity may have been underestimated.

Worth noting for this clone: What antigen it recognizes has not been identified. Base qualities are not at hand, and no much larger clone is one base apart.

The time point label on this specimen signifies: about 28 days (+/-7) after the second vaccine dose. Because spike-specific TCR depth and breadth did not differ between the two schedules, AZD1222 recipients who got a second dose at roughly 4 weeks were pooled with those who got a second dose at roughly 12 weeks. The vaccinee samples were drawn from two UK trials, COV001 and COV002, one of which was a single-blind randomized controlled phase 2/3 trial testing AZD1222 (ChAdOx1 nCoV-19) in healthy adults. For TCRbeta chain sequencing, PBMC samples were collected from trial participants at day 0 and at day 28 after the second dose. According to the germline V gene, CDR1 reads LGHNT and CDR2 reads FRNRAP. Unmatched junction bases come to 7, with V trimmed by 1 base and J by 11 bases. The CDR3, from cysteine to phenylalanine, totals 13 residues. Kept here is only the CDR3 DNA, which spans 39 bases and is read in frame from base 1.

The TCR originated in an adult who received the AZD1222 COVID-19 vaccine. The chain joins TRBV12-5 to TRBJ1-1, and 7 bases in between align with TRBD1. Sequences were derived from peripheral blood, sampled 28 days after the second AZD1222 dose. The CDR3 has the sequence CASGLGTGAPAFF. The DNA is as follows: TGTGCTAGTGGTTTGGGTACAGGGGCGCCGGCTTTCTTT.